The 13 T cell receptor beta chains below all came from one sample that was sequenced in a study of T-cell memory formation after mild COVID-19. TCRdb processed the 5' RACE reads anew with MiXCR; each CDR3 protein has one entry. The sample lists about 290,000 distinct CDR3 sequences, 15% to 20% seen once, with about 21% in the top ten. Sequenced sample: PBMCs or a T cell subset sorted from them (not recorded which). The receptors were sampled from a man aged 18-30 years who had mild COVID-19 (a few samples of this study predate the infection). Cell type and time point are not known.

This clonotype was recorded a few times. The chain employs TRBV4-3 and TRBJ2-7, with a tentative D call TRBD1 (5 bases). V was pared by 0 bases and J by 4 bases, with 16 bases between. The CDR3 length is 16 residues. CDR1 and CDR2 from the germline V gene are LGHNA and YSLEER. The CDR3 sequence: CASSQDPAGSSYEQYF. The CDR3 DNA follows: TGCGCCAGCAGCCAAGACCCCGCAGGGTCGTCTTACGAGCAGTACTTC.

The J gene is TRBJ2-1, the V gene TRBV15; 7 nucleotides match TRBD2. Germline lookup yields CDR1 LNHNV and CDR2 YYDKDF (reference sequence). With V trimmed by 1 base and J by 5 bases, 5 bases remained unmatched. CDR3 length equals 15 residues. CDR3 amino acids: CATSRVSGGDNEQFF. As DNA, the CDR3 is TGTGCCACCAGCAGAGTCAGTGGGGGGGACAATGAGCAGTTCTTC.

This clonotype turned up a few times. The rearrangement links TRBV6-2 or TRBV6-3 to TRBJ1-5, with unresolved D. The CDR3 is made up of 15 amino acids. V shed 0 bases and J shed 4 bases, with 10 bases lying between them. The germline V gene encodes CDR1 MNHEY and CDR2 SVGEGT. CDR3 in DNA: TGTGCCAGCAGTTACTCGATCGCAGGTAATCAGCCCCAGCATTTT. Translation: CASSYSIAGNQPQHF.

This clonotype came up a few times. The genes are TRBV7-2 and TRBJ2-5, with no clear D. The germline gives CDR1 SGHTA, CDR2 FQGNSA. This CDR3 spans 15 amino acids. Trimming removed 4 bases from V and 4 bases from J, with 16 bases in between. The CDR3 protein is CASSSWAHYPETQYF. The CDR3 DNA sequence: TGTGCCAGCAGCTCGTGGGCGCACTACCCAGAGACCCAGTACTTC.

This clonotype was seen more than once but under ten times. V is TRBV7-6 and J is TRBJ2-2; 8 bases agree with TRBD1. The CDR3 sequence is 15 residues long. The J segment lost 7 bases and the V segment lost 0 bases, leaving 4 bases of the junction unmatched. Germline lookup yields CDR1 SGHVS and CDR2 FNYEAQ. The CDR3: CASSLAWTGFGELFF. DNA of the CDR3: TGTGCCAGCAGCTTAGCGTGGACAGGGTTCGGGGAGCTGTTTTTT.

This clonotype has just a few counts. The chain employs TRBV6-5 and TRBJ2-1; unclear D gene. The CDR3 contains 13 residues. The germline V gene has CDR1 MNHEY and CDR2 SVGAGI. V was clipped by 5 bases and J by 3 bases, with 8 bases between them. In nucleotides, the CDR3 is TGTGCCAGCAGTCCGAGGAACTACAATGAGCAGTTCTTC. Translation gives CASSPRNYNEQFF.

This clonotype came up a few times. The chain uses TRBV4-3 and TRBJ1-1; D is perhaps TRBD1 (6 bases). The V end lost 2 bases, the J end lost 3 bases, and 10 bases lay between the germline ends. Germline V gene lookup returns CDR1 LGHNA and CDR2 YSLEER. The length of the CDR3 is 14 residues. The CDR3: CASSQQGGHTEAFF. DNA for the CDR3: TGCGCCAGCAGCCAACAAGGGGGGCACACTGAAGCTTTCTTT.

The rearrangement joins TRBV20-1 to TRBJ2-5; perhaps TRBD1 as D (6 bases). Trimming stripped 6 bases from V and 1 base from J, with 12 bases between. This CDR3 is 13 amino acids long. Germline CDR1 and CDR2: DFQATT and SNEGSKA (reference sequence). The CDR3 here is CSAPDRIQETQYF. Written as DNA, the CDR3 is TGCAGTGCACCCGACAGGATCCAAGAGACCCAGTACTTC.

This clonotype occurred a few times. The chain links TRBV7-9 to TRBJ2-2, with D tentatively TRBD2 (6 bases). Germline V CDR1 and CDR2: SEHNR, FQNEAQ (reference sequence). Trimming took 5 bases from V and 2 from J, leaving 18 bases between them. CDR3 length: 17 amino acids. The CDR3 DNA is TGTGCCAGCAGCCTAGGGTTTCTAGCGAAAAACACCGGGGAGCTGTTTTTT. Its translation is CASSLGFLAKNTGELFF. The full variable domain, in which reference TRBV7-9 and TRBJ2-2 provide the parts outside the CDR3, is DTGVSQNPRHKITKRGQNVTFRCDPISEHNRLYWYRQTLGQGPEFLTYFQNEAQLEKSRLLSDRFSAERPKGSFSTLEIQRTEQGDSAMYLCASSLGFLAKNTGELFFGEGSRLTVL.

This clonotype was counted only a few times. The CDR3 is CASREEAHQETQYF. The CDR3 nucleotides are TGTGCCAGCCGGGAGGAGGCGCACCAAGAGACCCAGTACTTC. The rearrangement joins TRBV2 to TRBJ2-5, with 7 bases lining up with TRBD2. V dropped 8 bases and J dropped 0; count of bases not matched to a gene: 6. Germline assignment: CDR1 SNHLY and CDR2 FYNNEI. The CDR3 has 14 amino acids.

As regards this clonotype: The junction departs from the called germline gene at one end, perhaps through a read error. The gene calls are TRBV5-1 and TRBJ2-2; D may be TRBD1 (6 bases). There are 15 residues in the CDR3. Per the germline V gene, CDR1 is SGHRS and CDR2 is YFSETQ. The CDR3 sequence: CASSLGPGQTGELFF. For the CDR3, the DNA is TGCGCCAGCAGTTTGGGACCGGGACAAACCGGGGAGCTGTTTTTT.

This clonotype has just a few counts. The genes are TRBV24-1 and TRBJ2-5, with 9 positions matching TRBD1. CDR1 is KGHDR and CDR2 is SFDVKD in the germline V gene. Trimming cost V 4 bases and J 7 bases; bases outside gene matches: 9. The CDR3 contains 15 residues. The CDR3 sequence is CATSDSAGTGRTQYF. The CDR3 DNA reads as TGTGCCACCAGTGACTCCGCCGGGACAGGGAGGACCCAGTACTTC.

The V gene is TRBV20-1, the J gene TRBJ2-1; 9 nucleotides line up with TRBD2. This CDR3 is 12 amino acids long. Germline V gene data show CDR1 as DFQATT and CDR2 as SNEGSKA (reference sequence). The V and J ends lost 6 bases and 6 bases, in that order; junction bases with no gene match: 3. The CDR3 is CSAVSGGNEQFF. DNA of the CDR3: TGCAGTGCCGTTAGCGGGGGCAATGAGCAGTTCTTC.